This T cell receptor beta chain was identified during a study of Ad26.COV2.S vaccination and SARS-CoV-2 variants. TCRdb's copy holds only in-frame clones and misses some; the assay was immunoSEQ multiplex PCR. The sample consists of roughly 680,000 clones, about 89% of them appearing once. The CDR3 is 16 residues long. Trimming removed 1 base from V and 3 bases from J; junction bases left unmatched: 4. The germline CDR1 and CDR2 sequences are KGHDR and SFDVKD. Sample treatment: about 20 received Ad26.COV2.S at low or high dose, single or two shots; 5 received placebo; per-sample allocation not given. Repertoires come from day 63 after the first vaccine or placebo injection. Recruitment in Boston yielded a donor of adult age, 18-55 years. Its platform was an Ad26 vector, and its expressed antigen was Wuhan-strain SARS-CoV-2 spike. This clone occurred a few times. Its antigen remains unidentified. Findings and caveats of the study: Similar non-spike TCR breadth was observed in recipients of vaccine and of placebo. People given the vaccine had a wider spike-specific TCR breadth than placebo recipients did.

The specimen comprised peripheral blood, sampled in a trial of Ad26.COV2.S vaccine versus placebo. The chain combines TRBV24-1 with TRBJ2-2; 7 bases match TRBD1. The sequence derives from a person aged 18-60 years who received the Ad26.COV2.S COVID-19 vaccine or a placebo. CDR3 DNA sequence: TGTGCCACCAGTGATTTAGGGACAGAGTACACCGGGGAGCTGTTTTTT. It translates to CATSDLGTEYTGELFF.